This is a list of T cell receptor beta chains from one sample in a study of cytomegalovirus exposure and HLA in healthy donors. The protocol was immunoSEQ multiplex PCR, while the TCRdb copy is restricted to in-frame clones and leaves out a portion. This table holds over 150,000 clones, more than 60% found once. Sequencing used PBMCs. These receptor sequences come from a woman aged 55-70 years in good health and CMV-seropositive. CDR3s include the opening cysteine and the closing phenylalanine or tryptophan. Fields, in order: D gene, clone size, CDR3 length, J gene, V gene, CDR3 DNA, CDR3 protein. The D gene is left open where the match is weak. Rows may omit the clone size; those that give it use once, few, many or a size class.

d_call: TRBD2
clone_size: NA
cdr3_length: 15
j_call: TRBJ2-3
v_call: TRBV19
cdr3_nt: TGTGCCAGTAGTATTCAAGCGGGAGAAGGATATACGCAGTATTTT
cdr3_aa: CASSIQAGEGYTQYF

d_call: NA
clone_size: NA
cdr3_length: 13
j_call: TRBJ1-2
v_call: TRBV5-1
cdr3_nt: TGCGCCAGCAGCTCGGACAGTTCGACCGGCTACACCTTC
cdr3_aa: CASSSDSSTGYTF

d_call: NA
clone_size: few
cdr3_length: 13
j_call: TRBJ1-5
v_call: TRBV7-8
cdr3_nt: TGTGCCAGCAGCTTAGATCCGGGGAAACCCCAGCATTTT
cdr3_aa: CASSLDPGKPQHF

d_call: NA
clone_size: NA
cdr3_length: 17
j_call: TRBJ2-7
v_call: TRBV5-4
cdr3_nt: TGTGCCAGCAGCAGAGCAGGAGGCAAACTTAACTCCTACGAGCAGTACTTC
cdr3_aa: CASSRAGGKLNSYEQYF

d_call: NA
clone_size: NA
cdr3_length: 15
j_call: TRBJ1-6
v_call: TRBV5-1
cdr3_nt: TGCGCCAGCAGCCCCCAGGGTCCAGGTGATTCACCCCTCCACTTT
cdr3_aa: CASSPQGPGDSPLHF

d_call: NA
clone_size: NA
cdr3_length: 13
j_call: TRBJ1-2
v_call: TRBV19
cdr3_nt: TGTGCCACCTCGCCTGCCCTAGACTATGGCTACACCTTC
cdr3_aa: CATSPALDYGYTF

d_call: NA
clone_size: NA
cdr3_length: 15
j_call: TRBJ1-1
v_call: TRBV2
cdr3_nt: TGTGCCAGCAGTACAGTTGGGCAGGGTTATTCTGAAGCTTTCTTT
cdr3_aa: CASSTVGQGYSEAFF

d_call: NA
clone_size: few
cdr3_length: 14
j_call: TRBJ2-7
v_call: TRBV9
cdr3_nt: TGTGCCAGCAGCGTAGGGGACAAGGGCCACGAGCAGTACTTC
cdr3_aa: CASSVGDKGHEQYF

d_call: TRBD2
clone_size: NA
cdr3_length: 14
j_call: TRBJ2-7
v_call: TRBV4-2
cdr3_nt: TGTGCCAGCAGCCAAGATGACCAAGCGGGGCCTCCTACCTTC
cdr3_aa: CASSQDDQAGPPTF

d_call: TRBD1
clone_size: NA
cdr3_length: 14
j_call: TRBJ1-1
v_call: TRBV19
cdr3_nt: TGTGCCAGTAGGGGGACAGGGTCGAACACTGAAGCTTTCTTT
cdr3_aa: CASRGTGSNTEAFF

d_call: TRBD2
clone_size: NA
cdr3_length: 14
j_call: TRBJ2-7
v_call: TRBV9
cdr3_nt: TGTGCCAGCAGCGTAGATAGCGGGCCCTACGAGCAGTACTTC
cdr3_aa: CASSVDSGPYEQYF

d_call: TRBD1
clone_size: few
cdr3_length: 15
j_call: TRBJ2-2
v_call: TRBV28
cdr3_nt: TGTGCCAGCAGCCTCGGGACAGGGAACACCGGGGAGCTGTTTTTT
cdr3_aa: CASSLGTGNTGELFF

d_call: TRBD2
clone_size: NA
cdr3_length: 17
j_call: TRBJ2-3
v_call: TRBV7-2
cdr3_nt: TGTGCCAGCAGCCCCATTCGGGTAGCGGGAGGGGCAGATACGCAGTATTTT
cdr3_aa: CASSPIRVAGGADTQYF

d_call: NA
clone_size: NA
cdr3_length: 14
j_call: TRBJ1-1
v_call: TRBV30
cdr3_nt: TGTGCCTGGAGTGGACGGGGAGGCGGAACTGAAGCTTTCTTT
cdr3_aa: CAWSGRGGGTEAFF

d_call: TRBD1
clone_size: NA
cdr3_length: 13
j_call: TRBJ1-2
v_call: TRBV6-1
cdr3_nt: TGTTACGTCCCGGGACAGGCCGTATATGGCTACACCTTC
cdr3_aa: CYVPGQAVYGYTF

d_call: NA
clone_size: NA
cdr3_length: 17
j_call: TRBJ2-1
v_call: TRBV12-5
cdr3_nt: TGTGCTAGTGGTTTGGTACGTTGGTTCGAGACCTACAATGAGCAGTTCTTC
cdr3_aa: CASGLVRWFETYNEQFF

d_call: NA
clone_size: NA
cdr3_length: 14
j_call: TRBJ2-1
v_call: TRBV9
cdr3_nt: TGTGCCAGCAGCGCCCGACAGACCTACAATGAGCAGTTCTTC
cdr3_aa: CASSARQTYNEQFF

d_call: NA
clone_size: NA
cdr3_length: 12
j_call: TRBJ1-2
v_call: TRBV19
cdr3_nt: TGTGCCAGTAGTATCCGTAACTATGGCTACACCTTC
cdr3_aa: CASSIRNYGYTF

d_call: NA
clone_size: NA
cdr3_length: 13
j_call: TRBJ1-5
v_call: TRBV27
cdr3_nt: TGTGCCAGCAGTTTATCCGGTTATCAGCCCCAGCATTTT
cdr3_aa: CASSLSGYQPQHF

d_call: NA
clone_size: NA
cdr3_length: 16
j_call: TRBJ1-2
v_call: TRBV5-8
cdr3_nt: TGTGCCAGCAGCTTGGTTGTGGGGGCCTCCCCGTATGGCTACACCTTC
cdr3_aa: CASSLVVGASPYGYTF

d_call: NA
clone_size: NA
cdr3_length: 13
j_call: TRBJ1-1
v_call: TRBV7-9
cdr3_nt: TGTGCCAGCAGCATATTGATAGACACTGAAGCTTTCTTT
cdr3_aa: CASSILIDTEAFF

d_call: NA
clone_size: few
cdr3_length: 19
j_call: TRBJ1-5
v_call: TRBV19
cdr3_nt: TGTGCCAGTAGTATAGGGAGCATCAGGGGAGTTTATAGCAATCAGCCCCAGCATTTT
cdr3_aa: CASSIGSIRGVYSNQPQHF

d_call: NA
clone_size: NA
cdr3_length: 15
j_call: TRBJ2-2
v_call: TRBV5-1
cdr3_nt: TGCGCCAGCAGCTCCTTAGCGGTTAACACCGGGGAGCTGTTTTTT
cdr3_aa: CASSSLAVNTGELFF

d_call: NA
clone_size: NA
cdr3_length: 14
j_call: TRBJ1-1
v_call: TRBV28
cdr3_nt: TGTGCCCTCAGACGGGGGGGCGCGAACACTGAAGCTTTCTTT
cdr3_aa: CALRRGGANTEAFF

d_call: NA
clone_size: NA
cdr3_length: 15
j_call: TRBJ2-7
v_call: TRBV4-2
cdr3_nt: TGTGCCAGCAGCCAAGATCTAGGAAAAGGCTACGAGCAGTACTTC
cdr3_aa: CASSQDLGKGYEQYF

d_call: TRBD2
clone_size: NA
cdr3_length: 16
j_call: TRBJ2-1
v_call: TRBV11-1
cdr3_nt: TGTGCCAGCAGCTTAAGGACTAGCGGGGGTTACAATGAGCAGTTCTTC
cdr3_aa: CASSLRTSGGYNEQFF

d_call: TRBD1
clone_size: NA
cdr3_length: 15
j_call: TRBJ2-7
v_call: TRBV11-2
cdr3_nt: TGTGCCAGCAGCGTCCGGGACAGGGGGTCCCACGAGCAGTACTTC
cdr3_aa: CASSVRDRGSHEQYF

d_call: NA
clone_size: few
cdr3_length: 11
j_call: TRBJ1-1
v_call: TRBV28
cdr3_nt: TGTGCCACCACGACATCAGCAGAAGCTTTCTTT
cdr3_aa: CATTTSAEAFF

d_call: NA
clone_size: NA
cdr3_length: 15
j_call: TRBJ2-3
v_call: TRBV2
cdr3_nt: TGTGCCAGCAGTGGTCGGGGATCTAGCACAGATACGCAGTATTTT
cdr3_aa: CASSGRGSSTDTQYF

d_call: TRBD2
clone_size: NA
cdr3_length: 13
j_call: TRBJ2-2
v_call: TRBV27
cdr3_nt: TGTGCCAGCAGCAGAGGGACTAGCGGGGAGCTGTTTTTT
cdr3_aa: CASSRGTSGELFF

d_call: TRBD1
clone_size: NA
cdr3_length: 15
j_call: TRBJ2-7
v_call: TRBV2
cdr3_nt: TGTGCCAGCAGTGAAGCGCACCAGGGGGCGAGTGAGCAGTACTTC
cdr3_aa: CASSEAHQGASEQYF

d_call: NA
clone_size: NA
cdr3_length: 14
j_call: TRBJ1-3
v_call: TRBV28
cdr3_nt: TGTGCCAGCAGTTCCCCAGGGGAGTCGAACACCATATATTTT
cdr3_aa: CASSSPGESNTIYF

d_call: TRBD2
clone_size: once
cdr3_length: 17
j_call: TRBJ2-1
v_call: TRBV9
cdr3_nt: TGTGCCAGCAGCGTACTCTCCGGGACTAGCGGGAGGAATGAGCAGTTCTTC
cdr3_aa: CASSVLSGTSGRNEQFF

d_call: NA
clone_size: NA
cdr3_length: 14
j_call: TRBJ2-7
v_call: TRBV11-1
cdr3_nt: TGTGCCACCAAACAGGGCCACAGCTCCTACGAGCAGTACTTC
cdr3_aa: CATKQGHSSYEQYF

d_call: NA
clone_size: NA
cdr3_length: 12
j_call: TRBJ1-1
v_call: TRBV2
cdr3_nt: TGTGCCAGCACCCCGTGGGGGGGTGAAGCTTTCTTT
cdr3_aa: CASTPWGGEAFF

d_call: NA
clone_size: NA
cdr3_length: 14
j_call: TRBJ1-1
v_call: TRBV28
cdr3_nt: TGTGCCAGCAGGGGGGGGACACCCAACACTGAAGCTTTCTTT
cdr3_aa: CASRGGTPNTEAFF

d_call: NA
clone_size: once
cdr3_length: 15
j_call: TRBJ1-3
v_call: TRBV18
cdr3_nt: TGTGCCAGCTCACCTCGATCAGGCGACGGAAACACCATATATTTT
cdr3_aa: CASSPRSGDGNTIYF

d_call: TRBD1
clone_size: NA
cdr3_length: 13
j_call: TRBJ2-2
v_call: TRBV13
cdr3_nt: TGTGCCAGCAGCCCGCAGGGGGCCGGGGAGCTGTTTTTT
cdr3_aa: CASSPQGAGELFF

d_call: TRBD1
clone_size: NA
cdr3_length: 15
j_call: TRBJ2-1
v_call: TRBV7-9
cdr3_nt: TGTGCCAGCAGCTCCCCGACAGGGTTAAGAAATGAGCAGTTCTTC
cdr3_aa: CASSSPTGLRNEQFF

d_call: NA
clone_size: NA
cdr3_length: 15
j_call: TRBJ1-4
v_call: TRBV13
cdr3_nt: TGTGCCAGCAGCTTACGTCGGTCAACTAATGAAAAACTGTTTTTT
cdr3_aa: CASSLRRSTNEKLFF

d_call: NA
clone_size: NA
cdr3_length: 14
j_call: TRBJ2-7
v_call: TRBV5-8
cdr3_nt: TGTGCCAGCAGCGGGGAGTGGAGCTCCTACGAGCAGTACTTC
cdr3_aa: CASSGEWSSYEQYF

d_call: TRBD2
clone_size: NA
cdr3_length: 16
j_call: TRBJ2-3
v_call: TRBV29-1
cdr3_nt: TGCAGCGTTATTAGGGGGACTAGCGGAAACACAGATACGCAGTATTTT
cdr3_aa: CSVIRGTSGNTDTQYF

d_call: NA
clone_size: NA
cdr3_length: 15
j_call: TRBJ2-2
v_call: TRBV2
cdr3_nt: TGTGCCAGCAGTGCAGGAACGGCGAACACCGGGGAGCTGTTTTTT
cdr3_aa: CASSAGTANTGELFF

d_call: TRBD2
clone_size: NA
cdr3_length: 17
j_call: TRBJ2-3
v_call: TRBV5-4
cdr3_nt: TGTGCCAGCAGCTTTTTCCTAGCGGGGGGGTCCACGGATACGCAGTATTTT
cdr3_aa: CASSFFLAGGSTDTQYF

d_call: NA
clone_size: NA
cdr3_length: 15
j_call: TRBJ1-3
v_call: TRBV28
cdr3_nt: TGTGCCAGCAGACGACTCGGTGTCTCTGGAAACACCATATATTTT
cdr3_aa: CASRRLGVSGNTIYF

d_call: TRBD2
clone_size: NA
cdr3_length: 15
j_call: TRBJ2-3
v_call: TRBV27
cdr3_nt: TGTGCCAGCAGTTCTCGACTAGCGGGAACAGATACGCAGTATTTT
cdr3_aa: CASSSRLAGTDTQYF

d_call: NA
clone_size: NA
cdr3_length: 18
j_call: TRBJ1-3
v_call: TRBV4-2
cdr3_nt: TGTGCCAGCAGCCAGAAAGGGGGGGGGAGAGTCTCTGGAAACACCATATATTTT
cdr3_aa: CASSQKGGGRVSGNTIYF

d_call: NA
clone_size: NA
cdr3_length: 13
j_call: TRBJ1-6
v_call: TRBV19
cdr3_nt: TGTGCCAGTACAATGGGGGGAGGATCACCCCTCCACTTT
cdr3_aa: CASTMGGGSPLHF

d_call: TRBD1
clone_size: NA
cdr3_length: 17
j_call: TRBJ2-2
v_call: TRBV9
cdr3_nt: TGTGCCAGCAGCGTAAGTGGACAGGGTTGGAACACCGGGGAGCTGTTTTTT
cdr3_aa: CASSVSGQGWNTGELFF

d_call: NA
clone_size: NA
cdr3_length: 14
j_call: TRBJ2-7
v_call: TRBV27
cdr3_nt: TGTGCCAGCAGATCCAACAGATATCCCTACGAGCAGTACTTC
cdr3_aa: CASRSNRYPYEQYF

d_call: NA
clone_size: NA
cdr3_length: 16
j_call: TRBJ1-3
v_call: TRBV4-1
cdr3_nt: TGCGCCAGCAGCCAAGATTTAGGGGGCTCTGGAAACACCATATATTTT
cdr3_aa: CASSQDLGGSGNTIYF

d_call: NA
clone_size: NA
cdr3_length: 14
j_call: TRBJ1-4
v_call: TRBV27
cdr3_nt: TGTGCCAGCAGTTTTAACAGGGTAGATGAAAAACTGTTTTTT
cdr3_aa: CASSFNRVDEKLFF

d_call: NA
clone_size: NA
cdr3_length: 13
j_call: TRBJ2-2
v_call: TRBV7-2
cdr3_nt: TGTGCCAGCAGCTTCTCGGGACAACTCTGGCTGTTTTTT
cdr3_aa: CASSFSGQLWLFF